The 23 T cell receptor beta chains reported below all come from one sample, sequenced in a study of cytomegalovirus exposure and HLA in healthy donors. In the PCR, 60 Vbeta and 13 Jbeta primers were used. Clones were read by immunoSEQ multiplex PCR, and TCRdb kept only the in-frame ones, dropping some. The sample lists about 210,000 clones, around 76% occurring once. Sequences were obtained from PBMCs. The receptors here all came from a man aged 35 to 55 in good health and CMV-seropositive.

The J gene is TRBJ1-1, the V gene TRBV13; D unresolved. The CDR3 runs 14 residues. The V gene's germline CDR1 is PRHDT and CDR2 FYEKMQ (reference sequence). V was trimmed by 0 bases and J by 0 bases, leaving 5 bases between them. The CDR3 DNA reads TGTGCCAGCAGCTTAGGGACTTTGAACACTGAAGCTTTCTTT. This codes for CASSLGTLNTEAFF.

The chain links TRBV19 to TRBJ2-7, with 13 bases matching TRBD2. This CDR3 is 15 amino acids long. The germline gives CDR1 LNHDA, CDR2 SQIVND (reference sequence). V shed 5 bases, J shed 5 bases, and the junction held 6 bases outside the gene matches. DNA for the CDR3: TGTGCCAGTAGTGTCGGACTAGCGGGAGTCCACGAGCAGTACTTC. Protein product: CASSVGLAGVHEQYF.

The V gene is TRBV6-1, the J gene TRBJ2-6; a weak D match, TRBD2 (6 bases). Trimming took off 5 bases at V and 1 base at J, with 9 bases between the two ends. The CDR3 spans 15 residues. Germline V gene data show CDR1 as MNHNS and CDR2 as SASEGT. CDR3 DNA sequence: TGTGCCAGCAGTTCTGGGGGGTCTGGGGCCAACGTCCTGACTTTC. Translated, it gives CASSSGGSGANVLTF.

This clone was detected only a few times. This chain links TRBV28 with TRBJ1-1, with D hard to call. This CDR3 has 13 residues. With 3 bases removed from V and 1 base from J, the gap between germline ends came to 6 bases. Per the germline V gene, CDR1 is MDHEN and CDR2 is SYDVKM. The DNA for the CDR3 is TGTGCCAGCAGTTTTACTGCGAACACTGAAGCTTTCTTT. This gives the protein CASSFTANTEAFF.

The V gene is TRBV29-1, the J gene TRBJ1-1, with D perhaps matching TRBD1 (5 bases). The CDR3 sequence is 12 residues long. CDR1 is SQVTM and CDR2 is ANQGSEA in the germline V gene. V lost 3 bases and J lost 1, with 6 bases in between. The CDR3 bases are TGCAGCGTTGACGGGGGGAACACTGAAGCTTTCTTT. Its translation: CSVDGGNTEAFF.

The chain is built from TRBV9 and TRBJ2-1; TRBD2 matches 8 bases. J gave up 6 bases and V 3 bases, and 5 bases lay outside the gene matches. In germline, CDR1 is SGDLS, CDR2 YYNGEE. This CDR3 has 14 residues. The CDR3 region is CASSGLSGANEQFF. CDR3 in DNA: TGTGCCAGCAGCGGCCTTAGCGGGGCCAATGAGCAGTTCTTC. The variable domain in full, with the rest retrieved from reference TRBV9 and TRBJ2-1, is DSGVTQTPKHLITATGQRVTLRCSPRSGDLSVYWYQQSLDQGLQFLIQYYNGEERAKGNILERFSAQQFPDLHSELNLSSLELGDSALYFCASSGLSGANEQFFGPGTRLTVL.

This clone was seen more than once but under ten times. The V call is TRBV30, the J call TRBJ1-5; D gene uncertain. The germline V gene encodes CDR1 GTSNPN and CDR2 SVGIG (reference sequence). This CDR3 has 15 residues. The CDR3 here is CAFEEGRYSNQPQHF. Here the CDR3 DNA reads TGTGCTTTTGAGGAAGGTCGCTATAGCAATCAGCCCCAGCATTTT.

In this sample, this clone turned up a few times. V gene TRBV11-2 combines with J gene TRBJ2-3; weak D call: TRBD2 (5 bases). The CDR3 spans 12 residues. V lost 5 bases to trimming and J lost 6 bases, with 9 bases between them. The germline gives CDR1 SGHAT, CDR2 FQNNGV. The CDR3 coding sequence is TGTGCCAGCAGCAGTGAGGGTGATACGCAGTATTTT. Amino acid sequence: CASSSEGDTQYF.

This sequence joins TRBV28 and TRBJ2-2, with D perhaps matching TRBD2 (6 bases). The V gene's germline CDR1 is MDHEN and CDR2 SYDVKM. The germline V and J ends were trimmed by 4 bases and 2 bases, with 17 bases remaining between them. CDR3 length equals 17 residues. CDR3: CASSYRPIGLNTGELFF. DNA of the CDR3: TGTGCCAGCAGTTATCGACCCATCGGACTAAACACCGGGGAGCTGTTTTTT.

The rearrangement joins TRBV15 to TRBJ2-1; 14 bases fit TRBD2. The CDR3 totals 18 residues. The germline gives CDR1 LNHNV, CDR2 YYDKDF (reference sequence). The ends lost 3 bases at V and 6 bases at J; junction bases unmatched: 10. This chain's CDR3 is CATSRSGTSGGQGNEQFF. CDR3 nucleotide sequence: TGTGCCACCAGCAGGTCCGGGACTAGCGGGGGCCAGGGCAATGAGCAGTTCTTC.

CDR3 sequence: CASSPDRKAFF. The CDR3 coding sequence is TGTGCCAGCAGTCCGGACAGAAAAGCTTTCTTT. The chain has TRBV6-6 and TRBJ1-1; tentatively, D is TRBD1 (6 bases). Germline V gives CDR1 MNHNY, CDR2 SVGAGI (reference sequence). This CDR3 has 11 amino acids. V dropped 5 bases and J dropped 9 bases, with 10 bases sitting between them.

Only one count was recorded for this clone. The chain couples TRBV7-3 to TRBJ2-7; 9 nucleotides line up with TRBD1. The CDR3 runs to 15 residues. The germline V gene encodes CDR1 SGHTA and CDR2 FQGTGA. Trimming at V came to 5 bases and at J to 5 bases, leaving 10 bases not matched to a gene. The CDR3 reads CASSPQGTGRHEQYF. The CDR3 DNA follows: TGTGCCAGCAGCCCCCAGGGGACAGGGAGGCACGAGCAGTACTTC.

This clone was detected only once. The rearrangement uses TRBV29-1 and TRBJ2-7, with 7 bases identical to TRBD1. The trim removed 5 bases at V and 3 bases at J, leaving 7 bases unmatched. The germline gives CDR1 SQVTM, CDR2 ANQGSEA. The CDR3 extends over 13 amino acids. CDR3 DNA sequence: TGCAGCGTTTATAGACAGGGTGGCTACGAGCAGTACTTC. This codes for CSVYRQGGYEQYF.

The CDR3 DNA sequence: TGTGCCAGCTCACCGACCTCAGGGCTAGGCCAGCCCCAGCATTTT. Protein sequence: CASSPTSGLGQPQHF. The V gene is TRBV18, the J gene TRBJ1-5; weak D call: TRBD1 (5 bases). Germline V gene data show CDR1 as KGHSH and CDR2 as LQKENI. Trimming left V 3 bases short and J 7 bases short, with 16 bases between. The length of the CDR3 is 15 residues.

This rearrangement joins TRBV10-2 to TRBJ1-1, with a possible D match to TRBD1 (5 bases). The germline CDR1 and CDR2 sequences are WSHSY and SAAADI. The V end lost 9 bases, the J end lost 1 base, and 12 bases lay between the germline ends. This CDR3 region has 13 residues. The DNA of the CDR3 is TGCGCCAGAAGGCGGGACTCGAACACTGAAGCTTTCTTT. This gives the protein CARRRDSNTEAFF.

The count of this clone is one. The chain carries TRBV5-1 and TRBJ2-5, with a weak D call TRBD2 (6 bases). Trimming left V 0 bases short and J 5 bases short, with 14 bases between. CDR3 length equals 15 residues. Germline lookup yields CDR1 SGHRS and CDR2 YFSETQ. This chain's CDR3 is CASSLGGGVRETQYF. CDR3 bases: TGCGCCAGCAGCTTGGGAGGCGGGGTTAGGGAGACCCAGTACTTC. The entire variable domain, with the rest obtained from reference TRBV5-1 and TRBJ2-5, is as follows: KAGVTQTPRYLIKTRGQQVTLSCSPISGHRSVSWYQQTPGQGLQFLFEYFSETQRNKGNFPGRFSGRQFSNSRSEMNVSTLELGDSALYLCASSLGGGVRETQYFGPGTRLLVL.

This clone was picked up one time. This sequence joins TRBV5-4 and TRBJ2-7, with TRBD2 identical over 8 bases. V lost 4 bases, J lost 4 bases, and 10 bases stayed unmatched. The V gene's germline CDR1 is SGHNT and CDR2 YYREEE (reference sequence). The CDR3 runs to 15 residues. CDR3 residues: CASSGDPGGHYEQYF. CDR3 DNA: TGTGCCAGCAGCGGGGACCCGGGAGGGCATTACGAGCAGTACTTC.

Here the CDR3 reads CASSPLAEETQYF. As DNA, the CDR3 is TGTGCCAGCTCACCGTTGGCCGAAGAGACCCAGTACTTC. This chain links TRBV18 with TRBJ2-5; no clear D. The CDR3 is 13 residues long. Trimming cost V 3 bases and J 3 bases, with 8 bases left between them. Germline V gene lookup returns CDR1 KGHSH and CDR2 LQKENI.

This chain links TRBV5-1 with TRBJ1-1, with D tentatively TRBD1 (5 bases). CDR1 SGHRS and CDR2 YFSETQ come from the germline V gene. The CDR3 is 16 amino acids. Trimming stripped 4 bases from V and 3 bases from J, with 19 bases between. CDR3 residues: CASSHWGGEIYTEAFF. The CDR3 DNA follows: TGCGCCAGCAGCCATTGGGGAGGGGAGATTTACACTGAAGCTTTCTTT.

The chain recombines TRBV2 with TRBJ2-7, with a possible D match to TRBD2 (7 bases). The CDR3 runs 12 residues. Germline values: CDR1 SNHLY, CDR2 FYNNEI. Trimming removed 4 bases from V and 9 bases from J, with 13 bases in between. The CDR3: CASSGEGGRQYV. CDR3 in DNA: TGTGCCAGCAGTGGGGAGGGGGGGAGGCAGTACGTC.

The chain joins TRBV19 to TRBJ1-5, with a possible D match to TRBD1 (5 bases). Per germline, CDR1 LNHDA and CDR2 SQIVND (reference sequence). The CDR3 runs to 17 residues. The germline V and J ends were trimmed by 1 base and 7 bases, with 20 bases remaining between them. CDR3 residues: CASSIGEGLVANQPQHF. CDR3 nucleotide sequence: TGTGCCAGTAGTATAGGGGAGGGGCTGGTCGCGAACCAGCCCCAGCATTTT.

The chain has TRBV18 and TRBJ2-7; D gene unclear. The CDR3 runs to 15 residues. Germline V gives CDR1 KGHSH, CDR2 LQKENI. With 1 base removed from V and 0 bases from J, the gap between germline ends came to 10 bases. In DNA form, the CDR3 reads TGTGCCAGCTCACCACGGGCAGGAAGCTCCTACGAGCAGTACGTC. It translates to CASSPRAGSSYEQYV.

This clone was observed a handful of times. The rearrangement uses TRBV7-9 and TRBJ2-2, with 13 bases aligning to TRBD2. V shed 5 bases, J shed 7 bases, and the junction held 10 bases outside the gene matches. The germline gives CDR1 SEHNR, CDR2 FQNEAQ (reference sequence). This CDR3 spans 17 amino acids. The CDR3 DNA reads TGTGCCAGCAGCGTGGGACTAGCGGGATTGGACAACGGGGAGCTGTTTTTT. This sequence encodes CASSVGLAGLDNGELFF.